This entry is about one T cell receptor (beta chain). What it binds is unknown. The V gene's germline CDR1 is SGHAT and CDR2 FQNNGV. Unmatched junction bases numbered 5, after V lost 3 bases and J lost 3 bases. This CDR3 region has 14 residues. These data originate in a study of cytomegalovirus exposure and HLA in healthy donors. The wider study: Unique TCRs numbering around 80 million, obtained from HLA-typed donors, made up an early data release.

The study ran its PCR with 60 Vbeta and 13 Jbeta primers. Assay used: immunoSEQ multiplex PCR; TCRdb lists only in-frame clones, some missing. The table includes 150,000 to 200,000 clones, roughly 81% detected once. The study's findings and limits: It was reported that the classifier diagnosed cytomegalovirus status with high specificity and sensitivity in both the original and validation cohorts. In a later analysis, DRB1 alleles had the most associated TCRs; HLA-C alleles the fewest.

Specimen: PBMCs. This clonotype originated in a girl aged 10 to 17 in good health and CMV-seropositive. The rearrangement uses TRBV11-2 and TRBJ2-7; 7 nucleotides match TRBD1. CDR3 amino acids: CASSLGQSLYEQYF. The CDR3 DNA is TGTGCCAGCAGCTTGGGACAGAGCCTCTACGAGCAGTACTTC.